The source of this T cell receptor beta chain is a study of early T cells in non-severe SARS-CoV-2 infection. This clonotype was seen at least ten times. The TCR library protocol attached unique molecular identifiers to the individual cDNA molecules. MiXCR, run by TCRdb on the 5' RACE reads, gives a single entry per CDR3 protein. The sample gives about 17,000 distinct CDR3 sequences, about 5% of which show up once; approximately 7% is in the top ten. The germline CDR1 and CDR2 sequences are SGHRS and YFSETQ. The CDR3 runs 15 residues. V lost 6 bases and J lost 0, with 13 bases in between. The chain joins TRBV5-1 to TRBJ2-4; D uncertain. Sequences were obtained from whole blood. The TCR originated in an adult who was a healthcare worker with PCR-confirmed SARS-CoV-2 infection or an uninfected control (not recorded which). The CDR3 sequence is CASTPGSRAKNIQYF. CDR3 nucleotides: TGCGCCAGCACCCCCGGCAGTCGAGCCAAAAACATTCAGTACTTC.